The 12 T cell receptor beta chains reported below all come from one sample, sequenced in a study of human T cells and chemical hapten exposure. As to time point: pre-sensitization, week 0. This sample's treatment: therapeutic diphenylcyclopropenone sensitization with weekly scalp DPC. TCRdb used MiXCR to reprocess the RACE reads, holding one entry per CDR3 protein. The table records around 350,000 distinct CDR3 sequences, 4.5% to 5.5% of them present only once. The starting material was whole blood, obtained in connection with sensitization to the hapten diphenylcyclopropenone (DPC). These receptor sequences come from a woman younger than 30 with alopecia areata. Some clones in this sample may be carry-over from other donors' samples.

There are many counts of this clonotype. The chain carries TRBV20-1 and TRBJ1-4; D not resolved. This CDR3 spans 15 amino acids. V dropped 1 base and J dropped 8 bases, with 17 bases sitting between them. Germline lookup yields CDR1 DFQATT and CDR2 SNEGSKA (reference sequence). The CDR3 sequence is CSARGEGPSLEKLFF. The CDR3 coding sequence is TGCAGTGCTAGAGGTGAAGGACCCTCCTTAGAAAAACTGTTTTTT.

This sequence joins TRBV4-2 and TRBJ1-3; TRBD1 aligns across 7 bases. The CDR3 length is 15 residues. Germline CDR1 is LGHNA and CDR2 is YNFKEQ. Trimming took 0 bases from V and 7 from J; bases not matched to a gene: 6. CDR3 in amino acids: CASSQDPGQINTIYF. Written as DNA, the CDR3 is TGTGCCAGCAGCCAAGACCCGGGACAGATCAACACCATATATTTT.

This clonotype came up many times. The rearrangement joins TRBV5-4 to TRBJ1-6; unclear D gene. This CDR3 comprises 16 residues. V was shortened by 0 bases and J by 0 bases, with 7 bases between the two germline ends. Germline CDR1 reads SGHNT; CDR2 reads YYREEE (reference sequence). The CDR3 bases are TGTGCCAGCAGCTTGGGCTCGAGCTCCTATAATTCACCCCTCCACTTT. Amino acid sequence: CASSLGSSSYNSPLHF.

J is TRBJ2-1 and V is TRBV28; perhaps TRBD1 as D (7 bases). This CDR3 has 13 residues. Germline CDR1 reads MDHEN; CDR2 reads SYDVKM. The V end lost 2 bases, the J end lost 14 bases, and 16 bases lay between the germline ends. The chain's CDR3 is CASSLAGQTKEFF. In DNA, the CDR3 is TGTGCCAGCAGTTTAGCGGGACAGACAAAGGAGTTCTTC.

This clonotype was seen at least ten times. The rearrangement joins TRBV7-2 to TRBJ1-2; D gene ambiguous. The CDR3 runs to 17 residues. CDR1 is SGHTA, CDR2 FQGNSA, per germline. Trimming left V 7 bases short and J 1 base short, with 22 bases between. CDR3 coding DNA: TGTGCCAGCACCCTATTAGGGCGGTACAGCCTTAACTATGGCTACACCTTC. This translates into CASTLLGRYSLNYGYTF.

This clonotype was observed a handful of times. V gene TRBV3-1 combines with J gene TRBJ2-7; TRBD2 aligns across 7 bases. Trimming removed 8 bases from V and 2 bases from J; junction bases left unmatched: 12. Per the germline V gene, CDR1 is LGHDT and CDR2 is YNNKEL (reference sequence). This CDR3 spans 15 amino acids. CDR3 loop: CASCAVAGEPYEQYF. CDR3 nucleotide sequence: TGTGCCAGCTGCGCAGTCGCGGGGGAACCCTACGAGCAGTACTTC.

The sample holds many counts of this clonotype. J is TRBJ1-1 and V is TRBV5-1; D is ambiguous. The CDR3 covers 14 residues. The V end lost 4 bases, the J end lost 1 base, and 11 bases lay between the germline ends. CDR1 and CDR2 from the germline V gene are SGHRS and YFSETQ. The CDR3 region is CASSESRQNTEAFF. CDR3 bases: TGCGCCAGCAGCGAATCACGACAGAACACTGAAGCTTTCTTT.

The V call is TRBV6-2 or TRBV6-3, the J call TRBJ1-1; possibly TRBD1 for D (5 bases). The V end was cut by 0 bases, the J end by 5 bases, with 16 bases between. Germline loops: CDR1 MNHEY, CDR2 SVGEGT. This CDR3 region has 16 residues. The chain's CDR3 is CASSYSGMGGRTEAFF. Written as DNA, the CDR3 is TGTGCCAGCAGTTACTCAGGGATGGGGGGTCGGACTGAAGCTTTCTTT.

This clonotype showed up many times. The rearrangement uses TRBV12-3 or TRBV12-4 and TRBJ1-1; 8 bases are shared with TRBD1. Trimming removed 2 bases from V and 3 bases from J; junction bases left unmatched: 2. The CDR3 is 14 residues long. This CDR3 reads CASSLSGGDTEAFF. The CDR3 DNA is TGTGCCAGCAGTTTATCAGGGGGCGACACTGAAGCTTTCTTT.

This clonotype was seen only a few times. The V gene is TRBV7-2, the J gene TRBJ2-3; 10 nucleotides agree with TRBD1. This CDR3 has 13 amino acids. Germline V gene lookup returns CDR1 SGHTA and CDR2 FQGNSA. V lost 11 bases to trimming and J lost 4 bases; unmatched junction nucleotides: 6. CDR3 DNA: TGTGCCCACGGAGGGACAGGGGCAGATACGCAGTATTTT. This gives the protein CAHGGTGADTQYF.

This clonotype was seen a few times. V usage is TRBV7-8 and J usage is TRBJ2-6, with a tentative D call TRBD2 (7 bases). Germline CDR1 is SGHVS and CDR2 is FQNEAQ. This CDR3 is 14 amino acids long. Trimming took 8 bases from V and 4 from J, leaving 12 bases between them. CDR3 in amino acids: CASLGGAGANVLTF. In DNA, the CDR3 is TGTGCCAGCCTGGGGGGGGCCGGGGCCAACGTCCTGACTTTC.

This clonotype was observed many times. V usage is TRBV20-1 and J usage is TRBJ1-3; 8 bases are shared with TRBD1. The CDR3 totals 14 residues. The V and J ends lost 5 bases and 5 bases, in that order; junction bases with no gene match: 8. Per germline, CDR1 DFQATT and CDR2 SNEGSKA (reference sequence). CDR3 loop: CSAGLTGARNTIYF. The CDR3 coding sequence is TGCAGTGCTGGATTGACAGGGGCCAGAAACACCATATATTTT.